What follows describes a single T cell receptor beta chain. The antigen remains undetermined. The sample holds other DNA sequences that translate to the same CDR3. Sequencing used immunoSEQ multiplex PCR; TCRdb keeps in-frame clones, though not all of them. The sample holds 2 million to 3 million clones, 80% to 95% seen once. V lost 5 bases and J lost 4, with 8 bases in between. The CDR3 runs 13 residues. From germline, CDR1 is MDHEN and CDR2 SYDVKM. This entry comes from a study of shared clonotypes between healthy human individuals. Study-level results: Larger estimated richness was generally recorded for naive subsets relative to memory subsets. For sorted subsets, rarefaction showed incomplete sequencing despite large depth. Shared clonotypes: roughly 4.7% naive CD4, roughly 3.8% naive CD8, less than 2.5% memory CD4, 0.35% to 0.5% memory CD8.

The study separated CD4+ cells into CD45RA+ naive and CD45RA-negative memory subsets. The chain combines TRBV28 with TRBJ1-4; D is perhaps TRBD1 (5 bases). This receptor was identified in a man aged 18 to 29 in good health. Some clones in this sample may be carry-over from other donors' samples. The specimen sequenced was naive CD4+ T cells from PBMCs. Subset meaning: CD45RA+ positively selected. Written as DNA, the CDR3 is TGTGCCAGCAGTGTGGGGGGTAATGAAAAACTGTTTTTT. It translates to CASSVGGNEKLFF.